This T cell receptor beta chain appears in the sequencing data of a study of shared clonotypes between healthy human individuals. Germline V lookup: CDR1 SQVTM, CDR2 ANQGSEA. CDR3 length: 12 amino acids. V dropped 2 bases and J dropped 4 bases, with 8 bases sitting between them. Some clones are missing from TCRdb's copy, which holds only in-frame ones; the method was immunoSEQ multiplex PCR. The table has more than 2 million clones, about 94% seen once. Each sample came from a Caucasian adult donor living in Nashville, Tennessee. The chain links TRBV29-1 to TRBJ1-1; weak D call: TRBD1 (6 bases). The sequenced sample consisted of naive CD4+ T cells sorted from blood. Sample subset: CD45RA+ positively selected. This clonotype was sampled from a man younger than 35 in good health. The CDR3 loop reads CSVESRGTEAFF. The CDR3 DNA follows: TGCAGCGTTGAATCCAGGGGCACTGAAGCTTTCTTT.